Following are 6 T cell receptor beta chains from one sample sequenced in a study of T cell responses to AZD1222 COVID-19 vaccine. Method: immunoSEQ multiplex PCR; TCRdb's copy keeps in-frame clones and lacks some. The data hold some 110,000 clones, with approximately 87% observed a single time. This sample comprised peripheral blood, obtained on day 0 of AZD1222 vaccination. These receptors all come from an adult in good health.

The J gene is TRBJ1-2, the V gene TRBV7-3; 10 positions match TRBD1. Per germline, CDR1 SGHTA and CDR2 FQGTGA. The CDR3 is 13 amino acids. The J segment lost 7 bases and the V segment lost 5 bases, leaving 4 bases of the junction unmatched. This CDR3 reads CASSPGQGFGYTF. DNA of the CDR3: TGTGCCAGCAGCCCGGGACAGGGGTTTGGCTACACCTTC. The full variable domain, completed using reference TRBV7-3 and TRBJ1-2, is GAGVSQTPSNKVTEKGKYVELRCDPISGHTALYWYRQSLGQGPEFLIYFQGTGAADDSGLPNDRFFAVRPEGSVSTLKIQRTERGDSAVYLCASSPGQGFGYTFGSGTRLTVV.

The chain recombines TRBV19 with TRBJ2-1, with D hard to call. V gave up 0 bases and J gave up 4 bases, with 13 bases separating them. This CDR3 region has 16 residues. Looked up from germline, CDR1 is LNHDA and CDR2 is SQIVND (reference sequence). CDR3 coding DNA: TGTGCCAGTAGTATAGATACCCGGCCCGAGTACAATGAGCAGTTCTTC. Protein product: CASSIDTRPEYNEQFF.

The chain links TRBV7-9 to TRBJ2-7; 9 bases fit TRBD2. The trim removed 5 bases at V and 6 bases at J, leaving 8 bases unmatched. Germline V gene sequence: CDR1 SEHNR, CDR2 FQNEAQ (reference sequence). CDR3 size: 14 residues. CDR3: CASSPAGGRFEQYF. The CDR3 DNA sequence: TGTGCCAGCAGCCCGGCGGGGGGGCGCTTCGAGCAGTACTTC.

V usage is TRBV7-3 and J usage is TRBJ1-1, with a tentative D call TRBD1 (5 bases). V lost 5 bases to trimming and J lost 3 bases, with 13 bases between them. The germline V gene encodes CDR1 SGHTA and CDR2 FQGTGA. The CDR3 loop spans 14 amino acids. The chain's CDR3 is CASSVDSRDTEAFF. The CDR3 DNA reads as TGTGCCAGCAGCGTTGACAGTCGGGACACTGAAGCTTTCTTT.

CDR3: CASSWGQVEKETQYF. For the CDR3, the DNA is TGCGCCAGCAGCTGGGGACAGGTAGAAAAAGAGACCCAGTACTTC. The J gene is TRBJ2-5, the V gene TRBV5-1; TRBD1 matches at 8 bases. This CDR3 spans 15 amino acids. Germline V gives CDR1 SGHRS, CDR2 YFSETQ. The junction had 7 bases not matched to a gene; V was cut back by 3 bases and J by 3 bases.

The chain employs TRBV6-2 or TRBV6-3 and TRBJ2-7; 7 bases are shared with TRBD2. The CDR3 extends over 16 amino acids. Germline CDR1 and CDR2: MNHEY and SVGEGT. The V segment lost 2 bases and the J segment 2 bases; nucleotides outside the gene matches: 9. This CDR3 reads CASSYGLGLVTYEQYF. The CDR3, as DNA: TGTGCCAGCAGTTACGGGCTCGGACTAGTCACCTACGAGCAGTACTTC.